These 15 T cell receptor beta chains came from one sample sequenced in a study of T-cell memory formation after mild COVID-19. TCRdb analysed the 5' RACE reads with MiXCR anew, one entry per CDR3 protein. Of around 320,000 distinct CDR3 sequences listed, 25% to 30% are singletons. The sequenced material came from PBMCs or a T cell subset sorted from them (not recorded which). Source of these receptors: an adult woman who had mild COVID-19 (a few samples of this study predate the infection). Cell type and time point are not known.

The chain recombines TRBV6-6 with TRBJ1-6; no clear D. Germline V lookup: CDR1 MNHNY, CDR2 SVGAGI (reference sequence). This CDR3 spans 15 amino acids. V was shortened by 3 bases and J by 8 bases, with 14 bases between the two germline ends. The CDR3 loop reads CASSYPPGIDSPLHF. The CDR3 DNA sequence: TGTGCCAGCAGTTATCCGCCGGGGATTGATTCACCCCTCCACTTT.

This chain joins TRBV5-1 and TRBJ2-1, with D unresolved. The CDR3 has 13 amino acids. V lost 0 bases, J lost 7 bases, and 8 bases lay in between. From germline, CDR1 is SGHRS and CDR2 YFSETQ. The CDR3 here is CASSLAPENEQFF. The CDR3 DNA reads TGCGCCAGCAGCTTGGCGCCTGAGAATGAGCAGTTCTTC.

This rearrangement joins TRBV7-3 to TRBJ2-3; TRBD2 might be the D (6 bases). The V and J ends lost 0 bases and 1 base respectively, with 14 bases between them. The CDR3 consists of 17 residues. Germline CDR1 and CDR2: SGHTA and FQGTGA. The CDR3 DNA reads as TGTGCCAGCAGCTTAACTTTTGGCGGGGACCGCACAGATACGCAGTATTTT. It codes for CASSLTFGGDRTDTQYF.

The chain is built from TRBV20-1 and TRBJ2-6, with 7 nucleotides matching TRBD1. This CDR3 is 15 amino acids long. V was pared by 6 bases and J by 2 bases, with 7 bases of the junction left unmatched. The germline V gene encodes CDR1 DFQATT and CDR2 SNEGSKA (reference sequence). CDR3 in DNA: TGCAGTGCGAGACCGACAGGGACTGGGGCCAACGTCCTGACTTTC. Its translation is CSARPTGTGANVLTF.

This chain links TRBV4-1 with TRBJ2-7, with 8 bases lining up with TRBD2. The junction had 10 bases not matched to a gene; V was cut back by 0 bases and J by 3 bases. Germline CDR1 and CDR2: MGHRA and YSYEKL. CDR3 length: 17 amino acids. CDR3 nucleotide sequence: TGCGCCAGCAGCCAAGATCCCGGGGGGGCCTTCGTCTACGAGCAGTACTTC. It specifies CASSQDPGGAFVYEQYF.

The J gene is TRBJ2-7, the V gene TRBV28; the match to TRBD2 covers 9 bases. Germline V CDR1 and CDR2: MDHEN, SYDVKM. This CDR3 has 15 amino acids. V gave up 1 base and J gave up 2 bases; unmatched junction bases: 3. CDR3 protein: CASSLSGGRAYEQYF. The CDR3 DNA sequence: TGTGCCAGCAGTTTATCTGGCGGGAGGGCCTACGAGCAGTACTTC.

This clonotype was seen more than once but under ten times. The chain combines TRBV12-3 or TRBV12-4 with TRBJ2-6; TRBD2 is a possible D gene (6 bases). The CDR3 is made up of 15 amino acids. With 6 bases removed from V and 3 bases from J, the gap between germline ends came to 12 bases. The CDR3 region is CASRIGTGGANVLTF. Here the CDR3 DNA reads TGTGCCAGCAGAATCGGGACTGGTGGGGCCAACGTCCTGACTTTC.

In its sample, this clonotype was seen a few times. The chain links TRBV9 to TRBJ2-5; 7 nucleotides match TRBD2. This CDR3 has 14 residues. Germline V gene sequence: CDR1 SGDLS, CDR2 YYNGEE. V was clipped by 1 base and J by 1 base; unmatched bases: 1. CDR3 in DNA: TGTGCCAGCAGCGTACTAGCGGCCCAAGAGACCCAGTACTTC. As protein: CASSVLAAQETQYF.

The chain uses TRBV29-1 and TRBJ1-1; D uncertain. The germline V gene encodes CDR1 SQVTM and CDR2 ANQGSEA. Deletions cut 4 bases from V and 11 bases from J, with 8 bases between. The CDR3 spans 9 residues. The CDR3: CSVGIPAFF. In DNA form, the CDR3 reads TGCAGCGTTGGGATTCCCGCTTTCTTT.

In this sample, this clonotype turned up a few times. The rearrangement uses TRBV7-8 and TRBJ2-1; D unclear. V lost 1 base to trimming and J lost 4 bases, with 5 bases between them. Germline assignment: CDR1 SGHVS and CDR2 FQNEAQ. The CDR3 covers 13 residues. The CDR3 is CASSLESYNEQFF. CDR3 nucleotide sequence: TGTGCCAGCAGCTTAGAGTCGTACAATGAGCAGTTCTTC.

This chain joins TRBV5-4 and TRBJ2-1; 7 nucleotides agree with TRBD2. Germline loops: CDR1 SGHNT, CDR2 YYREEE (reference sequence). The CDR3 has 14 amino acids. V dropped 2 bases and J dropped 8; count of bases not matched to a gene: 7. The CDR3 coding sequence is TGTGCCAGCAGCTTAAGGTTAGCGGGCCATGAGCAGTTCTTC. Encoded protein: CASSLRLAGHEQFF.

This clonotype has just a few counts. The CDR3 protein is CSARDRQLRGNTEAFF. The CDR3 DNA reads as TGCAGTGCTAGAGATAGACAGCTCCGGGGGAACACTGAAGCTTTCTTT. V usage is TRBV20-1 and J usage is TRBJ1-1; D possibly corresponds to TRBD1 (5 bases). The V gene's germline CDR1 is DFQATT and CDR2 SNEGSKA (reference sequence). V was shortened by 0 bases and J by 1 base, with 15 bases between the two germline ends. The CDR3 spans 16 residues.

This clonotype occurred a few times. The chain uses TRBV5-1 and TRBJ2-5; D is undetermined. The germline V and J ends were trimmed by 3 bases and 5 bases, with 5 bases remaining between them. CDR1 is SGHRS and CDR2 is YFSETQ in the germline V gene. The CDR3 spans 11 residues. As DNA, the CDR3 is TGCGCCAGCAGCTCTTCTGAGACCCAGTACTTC. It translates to CASSSSETQYF.

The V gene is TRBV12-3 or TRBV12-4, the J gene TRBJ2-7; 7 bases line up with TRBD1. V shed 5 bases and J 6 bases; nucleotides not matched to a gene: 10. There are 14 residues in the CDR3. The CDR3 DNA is TGTGCCAGCAGTCCAGGGACAGTGCCTCTCGAGCAGTACTTC. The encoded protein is CASSPGTVPLEQYF.

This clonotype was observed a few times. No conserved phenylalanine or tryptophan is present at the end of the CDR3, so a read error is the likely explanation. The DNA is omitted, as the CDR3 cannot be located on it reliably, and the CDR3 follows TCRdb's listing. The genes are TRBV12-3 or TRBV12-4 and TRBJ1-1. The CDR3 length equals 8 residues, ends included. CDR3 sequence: CASRAGIG.